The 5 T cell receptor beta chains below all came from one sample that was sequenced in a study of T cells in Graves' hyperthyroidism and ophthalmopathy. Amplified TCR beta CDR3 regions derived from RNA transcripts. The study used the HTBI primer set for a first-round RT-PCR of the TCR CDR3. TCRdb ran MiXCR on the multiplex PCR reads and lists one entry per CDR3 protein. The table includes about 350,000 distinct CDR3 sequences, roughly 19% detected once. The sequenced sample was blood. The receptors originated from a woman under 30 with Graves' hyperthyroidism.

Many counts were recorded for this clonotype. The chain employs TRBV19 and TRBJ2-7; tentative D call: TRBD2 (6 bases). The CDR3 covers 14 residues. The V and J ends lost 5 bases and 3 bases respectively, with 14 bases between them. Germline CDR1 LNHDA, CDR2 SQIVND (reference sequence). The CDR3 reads CASSPSGGIYEQYF. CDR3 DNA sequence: TGTGCCAGTAGTCCAAGTGGGGGGATCTACGAGCAGTACTTC.

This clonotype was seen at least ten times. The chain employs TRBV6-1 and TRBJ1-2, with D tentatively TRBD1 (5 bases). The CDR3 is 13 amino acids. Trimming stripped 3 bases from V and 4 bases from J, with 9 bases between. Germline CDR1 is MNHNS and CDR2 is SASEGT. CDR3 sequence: CASSDDRGYGYTF. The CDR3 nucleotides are TGTGCCAGCAGTGACGACAGAGGCTATGGCTACACCTTC.

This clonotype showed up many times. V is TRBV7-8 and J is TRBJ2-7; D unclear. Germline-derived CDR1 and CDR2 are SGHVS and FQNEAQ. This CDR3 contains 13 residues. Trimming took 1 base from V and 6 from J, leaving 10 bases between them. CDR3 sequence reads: CASSLVGRSEQYF. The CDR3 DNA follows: TGTGCCAGCAGCTTAGTTGGCAGATCCGAGCAGTACTTC.

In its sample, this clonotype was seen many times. The CDR3 sequence: CASGKNRGVGETQYF. Written as DNA, the CDR3 is TGTGCCAGCGGAAAAAACAGGGGTGTGGGCGAGACCCAGTACTTC. This chain links TRBV7-8 with TRBJ2-5; TRBD1 matches at 7 bases. The CDR3 consists of 15 residues. After removal of 8 bases from V and 5 bases from J, the junction contained 14 bases not matched to a gene. In germline, CDR1 is SGHVS, CDR2 FQNEAQ.

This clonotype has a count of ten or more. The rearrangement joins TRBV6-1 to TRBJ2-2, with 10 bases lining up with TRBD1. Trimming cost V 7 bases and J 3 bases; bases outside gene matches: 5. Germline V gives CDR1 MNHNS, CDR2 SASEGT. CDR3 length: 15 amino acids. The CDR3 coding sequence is TGTGCCAGCACTAGACAGGGGGCCTACACCGGGGAGCTGTTTTTT. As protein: CASTRQGAYTGELFF.